A single T cell receptor beta chain is shown here with its context. Its specificity is not known. Trimming left V 3 bases short and J 1 base short, with 6 bases between. CDR1 and CDR2 from the germline V gene are SGHAT and FQDESV (reference sequence). The CDR3 length is 14 residues. The data are from a study of OX40 agonist ivuxolimab in advanced cancers. Study background: Mean age about 60 years, range about 23 to 80; 82.7% male. Findings and limits, study-wide: Partial responders dosed at 0.1-3.0 mg/kg displayed clonal expansion ranking among the lowest. At 0.1 to 3.0 mg/kg and by week 6, CD4+ and CD8+ T cells in the blood had expanded clonally.

TCRdb's copy holds only in-frame clones and misses some; the assay was immunoSEQ multiplex PCR. In the table there are just over 95,000 clones, roughly 90% of which are singletons. This chain links TRBV11-1 with TRBJ2-2, with D possibly matching TRBD1 (5 bases). The starting material was CD4+ or CD8+ T cells sorted from blood, obtained in a trial of the OX40 agonist ivuxolimab. The TCR was taken from an adult with an advanced solid tumor such as melanoma, head and neck, liver or kidney cancer. CDR3 in DNA: TGTGCCAGCAGCTTCGGACAGAACACCGGGGAGCTGTTTTTT. Protein sequence: CASSFGQNTGELFF.